Listed here are 8 T cell receptor beta chains from one sample, sequenced in a study of spatial heterogeneity in lung cancer. Stated time point: blood at routine non-recurrence follow-up after resection. MiXCR, run by TCRdb on the 5' RACE reads, gives a single entry per CDR3 protein. The table shows roughly 3,000 distinct CDR3 sequences, with 20% occurring only once. This specimen was PBMCs, taken at follow-up. These receptors originate from a male donor with early-stage non-small cell lung cancer.

This clonotype was observed many times. The V and J genes are TRBV10-3 and TRBJ2-5; D call uncertain. V was clipped by 4 bases and J by 4 bases, with 13 bases between them. CDR3 length: 14 residues. Germline V gene lookup returns CDR1 ENHRY and CDR2 SYGVKD. CDR3 nucleotides: TGTGCCATCAGTGCAATTGGTGGCGCAGAGACCCAGTACTTC. Translation: CAISAIGGAETQYF.

This clonotype was observed many times. V gene TRBV12-3 or TRBV12-4 combines with J gene TRBJ2-5, with D unclear. CDR3 size: 13 residues. Trimming pared 5 bases from V and 7 bases from J, leaving 14 bases between. The CDR3 region is CASSPEWVRTQYF. The DNA of the CDR3 is TGTGCCAGCAGTCCGGAGTGGGTCCGGACCCAGTACTTC.

By share, this clonotype counts as medium-sized. This sequence joins TRBV7-2 and TRBJ1-4, with 10 bases aligning to TRBD1. This CDR3 comprises 15 residues. Germline-derived CDR1 and CDR2 are SGHTA and FQGNSA. Trimming cost V 5 bases and J 7 bases; bases outside gene matches: 7. CDR3 in DNA: TGTGCCAGCAGCGCGCCCGGGACAGGGGTTGAAAAACTGTTTTTT. It encodes CASSAPGTGVEKLFF. Together with reference TRBV7-2 and TRBJ1-4, the CDR3 gives the full variable domain: GAGVSQSPSNKVTEKGKDVELRCDPISGHTALYWYRQSLGQGLEFLIYFQGNSAPDKSGLPSDRFSAERTGGSVSTLTIQRTQQEDSAVYLCASSAPGTGVEKLFFGSGTQLSVL.

This clonotype was seen more than once but under ten times. The CDR3 region is CASSLGLSTDTQYF. CDR3 nucleotides: TGTGCCAGCAGCTTGGGACTCAGCACAGATACGCAGTATTTT. The chain combines TRBV14 with TRBJ2-3; a possible D gene is TRBD2 (6 bases). CDR3 length equals 14 residues. Per germline, CDR1 SGHDN and CDR2 FVKESK. Trimming left V 5 bases short and J 0 bases short, with 9 bases between.

This clonotype came up a few times. The gene calls are TRBV5-1 and TRBJ2-1; 9 bases are a match to TRBD2. The CDR3 length is 16 residues. V shed 3 bases, J shed 3 bases, and the junction held 7 bases outside the gene matches. The V gene's germline CDR1 is SGHRS and CDR2 YFSETQ. In DNA form, the CDR3 reads TGCGCCAGCAGCTCAGAGAGCGGGGGGCTCTACAATGAGCAGTTCTTC. It encodes CASSSESGGLYNEQFF.

This clonotype qualifies as medium-sized. The genes are TRBV6-5 and TRBJ1-1; D perhaps matches TRBD1 (6 bases). Trimming shortened V by 10 bases and J by 8 bases, and 23 bases separated the two germline ends. CDR1 is MNHEY and CDR2 is SVGAGI in the germline V gene. The CDR3 spans 14 residues. CDR3 DNA: TGTGCCACCTCACTCCTTGGGGCAGGGGTCGAAGCTTTCTTT. This sequence encodes CATSLLGAGVEAFF.

This clonotype was picked up many times. The chain links TRBV25-1 to TRBJ1-1; D is uncertain. The CDR3 contains 14 residues. The V gene lost 4 bases and the J gene lost 1 base, with 10 bases spanning the gap. Germline CDR1 MGHDK, CDR2 SYGVNS. The CDR3, as DNA: TGTGCCAGCAGTGGAATACAAAGGAACACTGAAGCTTTCTTT. Protein product: CASSGIQRNTEAFF.

V gene TRBV7-6 combines with J gene TRBJ1-1, with 8 positions matching TRBD1. There are 15 residues in the CDR3. CDR1 and CDR2 (germline): SGHVS, FNYEAQ. J was trimmed by 5 bases and V by 3 bases; bases with no gene match: 8. CDR3 amino acids: CASSFDGTGRTEAFF. The DNA for the CDR3 is TGTGCCAGCAGCTTTGATGGGACAGGTCGGACTGAAGCTTTCTTT.